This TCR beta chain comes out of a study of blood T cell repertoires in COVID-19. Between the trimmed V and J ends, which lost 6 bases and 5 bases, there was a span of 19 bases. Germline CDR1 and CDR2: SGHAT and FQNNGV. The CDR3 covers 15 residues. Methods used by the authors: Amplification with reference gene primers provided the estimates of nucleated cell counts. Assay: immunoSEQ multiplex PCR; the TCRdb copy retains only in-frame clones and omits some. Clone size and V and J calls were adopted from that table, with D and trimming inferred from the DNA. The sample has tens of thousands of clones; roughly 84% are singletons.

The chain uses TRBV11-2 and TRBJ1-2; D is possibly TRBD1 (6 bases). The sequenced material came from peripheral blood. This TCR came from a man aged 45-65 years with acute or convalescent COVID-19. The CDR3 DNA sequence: TGTGCCAGCAGTTCTGGGGGCAGGGGAAGATATGGCTACACCTTC. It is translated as CASSSGGRGRYGYTF.